This T cell receptor beta chain is drawn from a study of T cells in Graves' hyperthyroidism and ophthalmopathy (dated by TCRdb to about 2019). For context, the study as a whole: Peripheral blood was sampled at the time of initial diagnosis, prior to any treatment. TCR Vbeta CDR3 sequencing of 130 to 150 peripheral blood samples (over 40 ophthalmopathy, 70 to 85 hyperthyroidism and some 17 progressor patients) is reported in the paper. To identify distinguishing TCR V-J signatures, a discovery cohort of some 100 patients was used, comprising some 45 with Graves' ophthalmopathy and around 60 with stable Graves' hyperthyroidism. Prospective prediction of ophthalmopathy was tested in an independent validation cohort consisting of roughly 20 hyperthyroidism patients and 15 to 17 patients who later progressed to ophthalmopathy. The roughly 100 discovery patients were randomly split 7:3 into training and test sets. After blood sampling, hyperthyroidism patients were treated with methimazole at a starting dose of 30 mg daily, and ophthalmopathy patients were treated with high-dose intravenous methylprednisolone. In addition, the study compared T-cell repertoires in thyroid tissue and in blood from roughly 6 Graves' hyperthyroidism patients.

The CDR3 holds 14 amino acids from the cysteine to the phenylalanine. Left in the record is the CDR3 DNA by itself, 42 bases read in frame from the first base. The V and J ends are trimmed by 0 bases and 5 bases, leaving 10 bases between them. Taken from the germline V gene, the CDR1 and CDR2 loops are MNHNS and SASEGT. Stable Graves' hyperthyroidism was defined as no progression to ophthalmopathy during 18 months of follow-up. Hyperthyroidism patients were aged 18 to 65 years and newly diagnosed, with disease duration of less than 2 months. Any patient with an uncontrolled infection, another autoimmune disease, pregnancy or lactation was excluded. Diagnoses relied on clinical symptoms, serum thyroxine and TRAb, thyroid ultrasound and orbital computed tomography. Ficoll-Paque density gradient centrifugation was used to isolate PBMCs from 8.5 to 10 ml of fresh peripheral blood. Trizol reagent was used to extract total RNA, and RNA quality was then checked on an Agilent 2100 Bioanalyzer.

Amplification of TCR beta CDR3 regions was carried out from RNA transcripts. A first-round RT-PCR of the TCR CDR3 used the HTBI primer set with the Qiagen OneStep RT-PCR kit. Libraries were constructed in a second round of multiplex PCR, after which size selection and purification were carried out. The libraries were sequenced on an Illumina HiSeq2000 using paired-end 100 bp reads. As for how the authors treated the data: SOAPnuke was used to process the raw data, removing reads that contained adapters or uncalled bases, had a mean Phred below 15, or lacked an exact match to the constant primer or identifier. COPE v1.2.5 was used to merge the high-quality paired reads, and each unique nucleotide sequence was defined as a clonotype. Clonotypes were aligned to IMGT TRBV, TRBD and TRBJ reference segments using MiTCR v1.1. Analysis was restricted to V-J combinations with a frequency above 0.0001, which covered roughly 99% of repertoires. The TCS score was defined as the ratio of F50 (clonal expansion) to E x V (chaos), calculated using BLOSUM62-based TCRdist between CDR3 peptides within each V-J. Welch's t-statistics and random forest reduced 450 to 600 V-J features to roughly 13, which were used in a naive Bayes classifier (R e1071). The similarity between thyroid and blood repertoires was quantified using the Morisita-Horn index. The public reads were reanalyzed by TCRdb: fastp trimming at Q25, MiXCR alignment, in-frame beta chains only. A single entry per CDR3 protein holds the most common genes and DNA from its merged rows. In this record, the V and J calls reflect TCRdb's handling and not the investigators' own analysis. In this sample the table shows over 700,000 distinct CDR3 sequences, over 35% of which occur a single time. Of the sample, roughly 30% falls within the top ten clones.

Many counts were recorded for this clonotype. Its antigen remains unidentified. The record has no base qualities; no much larger clone is one base away. Results the study describes overall, beyond this receptor: No statistical method was used to fix the sample size in advance, and group allocation was not hidden from the investigators. During validation, the model predicted progression to ophthalmopathy a median of around six months ahead of onset, with roughly 65% sensitivity and under 85% specificity. In cross-validation, a model built on a 13 V-J signature told ophthalmopathy apart from stable hyperthyroidism with approximately 90% sensitivity and about 81% specificity, and in testing the same model reached 80%/75%. Most expanded thyroid clonotypes (frequency above 0.001) were also detected in blood, suggesting blood repertoires may reflect thyroid immune responses.

The clonotype originates from a woman aged 35 to 49 with Graves' hyperthyroidism. Sequenced material: blood. The chain couples TRBV6-1 to TRBJ1-2; a tentative D call is TRBD1 (5 bases match). The base sequence is TGTGCCAGCAGTGAAGCGGCAGGGTTATATGGCTACACCTTC. Translated, this is CASSEAAGLYGYTF.